This paragraph covers one T cell receptor (beta chain) sequence. Its antigen remains undetermined. Base qualities are not provided; no much larger clone lies one nucleotide away. V loses 6 bases at its end and J loses 11 bases; junction bases beyond the gene matches: 15. The germline V gene specifies MNHEY as CDR1 and SVGAGI as CDR2. Measured from the cysteine to the phenylalanine, the CDR3 is 15 residues long. Here the CDR3 DNA is all that survives: 45 bases in frame from base 1. Library generation was performed with the immunoSEQ multiplex PCR assay. The original pipeline was this. A statistical classification framework was built for diagnosing cytomegalovirus status from the catalog of TCR beta chain sequences. TCRdb stores this immuneACCESS table with in-frame sequences only. Part of the clones is absent; in the studies checked, under half of the shortfall reflects unresolved V genes, and no reason is known for the rest. V and J calls and clone size are those listed in that table; D and trimming were worked out from the DNA. The sample includes about 160,000 clones, with roughly 95% observed a single time. Approximately 0.97% of the sample lies in the top ten.

The donors belonged to the validation cohort of approximately 130 subjects, which was separate from the approximately 660-subject first cohort. The data stem from a study of cytomegalovirus exposure and HLA in healthy donors (TCRdb year 2017). Broadly, across the study: According to a later analysis, one platform produced both the 120 validation repertoires and the approximately 670 repertoires of the first cohort. A separate validation cohort of over 95 different subjects was used in addition to the approximately 700-subject first cohort. The study combined high-throughput TCR immunosequencing, statistical association of individual TCRs with disease status, and machine learning to predict cytomegalovirus infection status. The aim of the study was to test whether cataloging public T cell receptors could identify signatures of past pathogen exposure. What the study reported, not specific to this receptor: A few of the identified cytomegalovirus-associated TCR beta chains were confirmed in vitro to be specific for cytomegalovirus antigens. The authors suggested that the approach could potentially be generalized to other disease states and immunological phenotypes. In the study, 150 to 200 TCR beta chains were listed as associated with cytomegalovirus. The validation cohort had no HLA typing available for a later analysis, so co-occurrence within that cohort was assessed over all 120 or so repertoires. Most TCR sequences were seen in very few donors, while some public TCRs were found in many individuals. A later analysis found that TCRs clustered in the first cohort also tended to co-occur in the roughly 120 validation repertoires, with 94% of cluster scores above 0. The classifier was reported to diagnose cytomegalovirus status with high specificity and sensitivity in both the original and validation cohorts.

The clonotype comes from a woman aged 18-30 years in good health and CMV-seronegative. The sequenced sample was PBMCs. The V gene is TRBV6-5 and the J gene is TRBJ2-7, and 11 bases in between align with TRBD2. The CDR3: CASRSFGTSGSAEYF. In nucleotides, the sequence is TGTGCCAGCAGATCATTCGGGACTAGCGGTTCTGCGGAGTACTTC.